The text below deals with one T cell receptor beta chain. As originally analysed: Reference gene primer amplification in the assay estimated nucleated cell counts. Data came from immunoSEQ multiplex PCR; TCRdb stores just in-frame clones and leaves some out. That table supplies the V and J calls and clone size; D and trimming were determined from the DNA. The sample holds roughly 130,000 clones; roughly 83% are singletons and the top ten take about 17%. The sample belongs to a study of blood T cell repertoires in COVID-19. For the study at large: Donors in the United States, Italy and Spain gave samples during acute or convalescent COVID-19. T cells, B-cell-depleted T cells, or PBMCs supplied cDNA or gDNA.

This CDR3 is built from 16 residues. Germline CDR1 reads SGHAT; CDR2 reads FQNNGV. Trimming cost V 2 bases and J 0 bases; bases outside gene matches: 5. Specimen: peripheral blood. The source is a woman aged 50 to 60 with acute or convalescent COVID-19. The chain couples TRBV11-2 to TRBJ2-3; 7 nucleotides align to TRBD2. In DNA, the CDR3 is TGTGCCAGCAGCTTAATGACTAGCCAGAGCACAGATACGCAGTATTTT. This sequence encodes CASSLMTSQSTDTQYF.